Listed below are T cell receptor beta chains from one sample, sequenced in a study of shared clonotypes between healthy human individuals. Some clones are missing from TCRdb's copy, which holds only in-frame ones; the method was immunoSEQ multiplex PCR. The sample has 2 million or so clones; about 95% are singletons. The specimen sequenced was naive CD8+ T cells sorted from blood. The receptors here all came from a young man in good health. CDR3s include the opening cysteine and the closing phenylalanine or tryptophan. Each record gives: CDR3 length, J gene, D gene, V gene, CDR3 DNA, CDR3 protein. A D gene is named only where the DNA matches it firmly.

len: 16
j_gene: TRBJ2-2
d_gene: NA
v_gene: TRBV13
CDR3nt: TGTGCCAGCAGCACCCGGACAGTATCGAACACCGGGGAGCTGTTTTTT
CDR3aa: CASSTRTVSNTGELFF

len: 15
j_gene: TRBJ2-3
d_gene: TRBD2
v_gene: TRBV29-1
CDR3nt: TGCAGCGTTCGACTAGCGGGGCCGGGCACAGATACGCAGTATTTT
CDR3aa: CSVRLAGPGTDTQYF

len: 15
j_gene: TRBJ2-5
d_gene: TRBD1
v_gene: TRBV18
CDR3nt: TGTGCCAGCTCACCACCTGGACAGGGGAAGGAGACCCAGTACTTC
CDR3aa: CASSPPGQGKETQYF

len: 11
j_gene: TRBJ2-7
d_gene: NA
v_gene: TRBV27
CDR3nt: TGTGCCAGCAGTGATACCTACGAGCAGTACTTC
CDR3aa: CASSDTYEQYF

len: 15
j_gene: TRBJ2-5
d_gene: NA
v_gene: TRBV11-2
CDR3nt: TGTGCCAGCAGCTTAGTCCGGGGTTTCCAAGAGACCCAGTACTTC
CDR3aa: CASSLVRGFQETQYF

len: 15
j_gene: TRBJ2-3
d_gene: TRBD2
v_gene: TRBV29-1
CDR3nt: TGCAGCGTTGAACCTAGCGGGAGTTTAACAGATACGCAGTATTTT
CDR3aa: CSVEPSGSLTDTQYF

len: 11
j_gene: TRBJ2-7
d_gene: NA
v_gene: TRBV5-4
CDR3nt: TGTGCCAGCAGCGCCGGATACGAGCAGTACTTC
CDR3aa: CASSAGYEQYF

len: 16
j_gene: TRBJ2-2
d_gene: TRBD1
v_gene: TRBV7-6
CDR3nt: TGTGCCAGCAGCTTTCGGACAGGGCCGGGCACCGGGGAGCTGTTTTTT
CDR3aa: CASSFRTGPGTGELFF

len: 16
j_gene: TRBJ2-3
d_gene: TRBD1
v_gene: TRBV11-2
CDR3nt: TGTGCCAGCAGCACCCGACAGGGCCCTAGCACAGATACGCAGTATTTT
CDR3aa: CASSTRQGPSTDTQYF

len: 20
j_gene: TRBJ2-7
d_gene: NA
v_gene: TRBV5-1
CDR3nt: TGCGCCAGCAACCCGGCGGAGGGCGGCGGGGTGAGCGGACGATTGGGCGAGCAGTACTTC
CDR3aa: CASNPAEGGGVSGRLGEQYF

len: 16
j_gene: TRBJ2-1
d_gene: TRBD1
v_gene: TRBV4-1
CDR3nt: TGCGCCAGCAGCCAAGTGGGGACAGGGTCGGACAATGAGCAGTTCTTC
CDR3aa: CASSQVGTGSDNEQFF

len: 14
j_gene: TRBJ2-1
d_gene: TRBD1
v_gene: TRBV6-6
CDR3nt: TGTGCCAGCAGTAACAGGGGCTGGGTCGATGAGCAGTTCTTC
CDR3aa: CASSNRGWVDEQFF